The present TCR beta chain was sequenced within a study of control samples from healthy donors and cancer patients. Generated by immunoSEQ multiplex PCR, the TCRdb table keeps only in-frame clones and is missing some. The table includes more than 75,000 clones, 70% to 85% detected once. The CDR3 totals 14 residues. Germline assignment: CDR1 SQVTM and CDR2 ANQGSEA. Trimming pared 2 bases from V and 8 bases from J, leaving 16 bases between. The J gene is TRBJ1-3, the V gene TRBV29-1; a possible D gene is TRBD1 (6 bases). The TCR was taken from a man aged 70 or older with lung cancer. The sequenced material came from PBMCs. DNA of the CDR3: TGCAGCGTTGAAACAGGGAAACCCGTGGACACCATATATTTT. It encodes CSVETGKPVDTIYF.